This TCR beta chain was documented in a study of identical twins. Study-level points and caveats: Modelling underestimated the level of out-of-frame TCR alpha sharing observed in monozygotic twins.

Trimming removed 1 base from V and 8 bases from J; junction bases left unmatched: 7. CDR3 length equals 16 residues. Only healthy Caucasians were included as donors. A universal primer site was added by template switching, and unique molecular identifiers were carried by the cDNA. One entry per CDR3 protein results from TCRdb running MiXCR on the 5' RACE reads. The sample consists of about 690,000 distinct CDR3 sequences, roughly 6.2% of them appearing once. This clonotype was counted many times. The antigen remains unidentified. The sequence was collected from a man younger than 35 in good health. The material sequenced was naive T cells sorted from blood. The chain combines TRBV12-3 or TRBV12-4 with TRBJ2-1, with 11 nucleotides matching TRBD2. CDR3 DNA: TGTGCCAGCAGTTTAGATACTAGCGGGAGTATTGATGAGCAGTTCTTC. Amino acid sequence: CASSLDTSGSIDEQFF.